This T cell receptor (beta chain) comes out of a study of cytomegalovirus exposure and HLA in healthy donors. The method was immunoSEQ multiplex PCR; TCRdb's version includes in-frame clones alone and lacks a portion of them. The sample yields some 140,000 clones, approximately 84% seen once. Overall study results and limits: Reports indicated that the classifier achieved high specificity and sensitivity in diagnosing cytomegalovirus status.

This clone was detected only a few times. Its matching antigen is unknown. Sequenced sample: PBMCs. This clonotype was sampled from a man aged 25 to 45 in good health and CMV-seropositive.

CDR3 in amino acids: CASSPPVSSAGVWETQYF. The CDR3 DNA sequence: TGTGCCAGCAGCCCCCCGGTCAGCTCAGCGGGAGTGTGGGAGACCCAGTACTTC. The gene calls are TRBV7-9 and TRBJ2-5; 8 bases are shared with TRBD2. With 5 bases clipped from V and 5 bases from J, the junction kept 19 bases outside the gene matches. The CDR3 length is 18 residues. Looked up from germline, CDR1 is SEHNR and CDR2 is FQNEAQ (reference sequence).